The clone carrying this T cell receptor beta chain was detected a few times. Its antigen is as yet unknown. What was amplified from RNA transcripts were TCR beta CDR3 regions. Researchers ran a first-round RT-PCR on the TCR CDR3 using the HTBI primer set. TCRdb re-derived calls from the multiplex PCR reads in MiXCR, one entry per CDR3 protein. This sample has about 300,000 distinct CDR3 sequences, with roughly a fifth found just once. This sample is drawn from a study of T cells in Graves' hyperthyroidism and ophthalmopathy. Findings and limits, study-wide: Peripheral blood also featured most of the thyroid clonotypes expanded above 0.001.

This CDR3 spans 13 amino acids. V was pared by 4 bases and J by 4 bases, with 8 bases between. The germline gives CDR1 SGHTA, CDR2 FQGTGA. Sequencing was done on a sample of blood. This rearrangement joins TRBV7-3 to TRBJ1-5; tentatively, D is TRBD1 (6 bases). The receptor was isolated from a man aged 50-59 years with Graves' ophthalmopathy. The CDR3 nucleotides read TGTGCCAGCAGCTCAGGGGTGAATCAGCCCCAGCATTTT. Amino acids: CASSSGVNQPQHF. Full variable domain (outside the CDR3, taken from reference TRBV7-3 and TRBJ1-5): GAGVSQTPSNKVTEKGKYVELRCDPISGHTALYWYRQSLGQGPEFLIYFQGTGAADDSGLPNDRFFAVRPEGSVSTLKIQRTERGDSAVYLCASSSGVNQPQHFGDGTRLSIL.